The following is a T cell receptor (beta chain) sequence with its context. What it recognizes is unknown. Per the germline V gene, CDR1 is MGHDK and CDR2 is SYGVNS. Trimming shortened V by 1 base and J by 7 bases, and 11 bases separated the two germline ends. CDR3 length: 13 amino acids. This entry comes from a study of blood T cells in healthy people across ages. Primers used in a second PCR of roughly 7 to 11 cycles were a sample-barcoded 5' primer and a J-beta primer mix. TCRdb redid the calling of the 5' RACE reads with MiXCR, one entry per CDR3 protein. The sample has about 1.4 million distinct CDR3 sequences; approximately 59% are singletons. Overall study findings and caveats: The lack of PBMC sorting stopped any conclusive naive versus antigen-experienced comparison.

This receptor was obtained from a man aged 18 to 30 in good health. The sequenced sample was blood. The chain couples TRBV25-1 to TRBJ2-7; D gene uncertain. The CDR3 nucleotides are TGTGCCAGCAGTGAATCTCTTTCGGGTGAGCAGTACTTC. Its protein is CASSESLSGEQYF.